This T cell receptor (beta chain) came from a study of blood T cells in healthy people across ages. Study findings and constraints: Observed TCR beta diversity per million T cells went down as age went up. This fall followed a roughly linear course with age. Donor CMV status was unknown, possibly confounding expanded clonotype changes.

Alongside a J-beta primer mix, a sample-barcoded 5' primer served in a second PCR lasting about 7 to 12 cycles. Via MiXCR, TCRdb re-called the 5' RACE reads, giving one row per CDR3 protein. The sample carries over a million distinct CDR3 sequences, 42% recorded once. V lost 5 bases, J lost 3 bases, and 21 bases lay in between. There are 17 residues in the CDR3. CDR1 is SGDLS, CDR2 YYNGEE, per germline. Details on this clonotype: Its antigen is as yet unknown.

Sequenced material: blood. The genes are TRBV9 and TRBJ2-1, with D possibly TRBD1 on 5 matching bases. The sequence came from a young woman in good health. The CDR3 sequence: CASRVTREKPHYNEQFF. The CDR3, as DNA: TGTGCCAGCAGAGTTACCAGGGAAAAACCCCACTACAATGAGCAGTTCTTC.